The rows below give T cell receptor beta chains drawn from one sample of a study of blood T cell repertoires in COVID-19. Only in-frame clones appear in the TCRdb table, and some are missing; sequencing was by immunoSEQ multiplex PCR. The sample holds under 200,000 clones; less than 90% are singletons and the top ten take roughly 9.8%. Sequenced sample: peripheral blood. The receptors derive from a woman aged 55-75 years with COVID-19, enrolled during active disease. CDR3s include the opening cysteine and the closing phenylalanine or tryptophan. D genes are given only for firm matches. Size is stated for part of the rows, as once, few or many counts, or as a class when the clone is expanded.

j_gene | abundance | d_gene | v_gene | CDR3nt | CDR3aa
TRBJ1-1 | - | TRBD1 | TRBV30 | TGTGCCTGGCAGATGAGGGGGCAGAACACTGAAGCTTTCTTT | CAWQMRGQNTEAFF
TRBJ1-1 | once | - | TRBV4-2 | TGTGCCAGCAGCCAGTCTACACAGGTAGTAATTTACACTGAAGCTTTCTTT | CASSQSTQVVIYTEAFF
TRBJ2-3 | - | TRBD2 | TRBV24-1 | TGTGCCACCAGTGATATGGCGGGAGCTAGCACAGATACGCAGTATTTT | CATSDMAGASTDTQYF
TRBJ1-1 | - | - | TRBV7-3 | TGTGCCAGCAGCTTATCGGGGACTGGCGTGCTGAACACTGAAGCTTTCTTT | CASSLSGTGVLNTEAFF
TRBJ2-1 | - | - | TRBV7-3 | TGTGCCAGCGGAACCCCGGGACCCGGACAGATTGAGCAGTTCTTC | CASGTPGPGQIEQFF
TRBJ1-2 | - | - | TRBV4-3 | TGCGCCAGCAGCCAAGGGGCGGGGGGAAACTATGGCTACACCTTC | CASSQGAGGNYGYTF
TRBJ2-1 | few | TRBD2 | TRBV12-5 | TGTGCTAGTGGTAACCTAGCGGGAGGGATTAGGGACAATGAGCAGTTCTTC | CASGNLAGGIRDNEQFF
TRBJ2-7 | - | TRBD2 | TRBV7-9 | TGTGCCAGCAGCTTAGAATCAGCGGGGCCAAAGGAGCAGTACTTC | CASSLESAGPKEQYF
TRBJ2-1 | - | TRBD1 | TRBV27 | TGTGCCAGCAGAATTGACAGGGGGGCCTTGGATGAGCAGTTCTTC | CASRIDRGALDEQFF
TRBJ2-1 | - | - | TRBV9 | TGTGCCAGCAGCGGCCTGGAGGAAAGTGGAGAGCGTTTCTCCTACAATGAGCAGTTCTTC | CASSGLEESGERFSYNEQFF
TRBJ2-7 | - | TRBD2 | TRBV7-2 | TGTGCCAGCAGCTTAGGTAGCCGGCCGGTCGGGAGGCCCTCCTACGAGCAGTACTTC | CASSLGSRPVGRPSYEQYF
TRBJ2-7 | - | TRBD2 | TRBV24-1 | TGTGCCACCAGGAGGACTAGCGGGAGGGGCTACGAGCAGTACTTC | CATRRTSGRGYEQYF
TRBJ2-3 | - | TRBD2 | TRBV5-5 | TGTGCCAGCAGCTTCGGACTAGCGGGAGTAGATACGCAGTATTTT | CASSFGLAGVDTQYF
TRBJ2-1 | - | - | TRBV5-4 | TGTGCCAGCAGCAAGGTTGGAGGTGAGCAGTTCTTC | CASSKVGGEQFF
TRBJ1-3 | - | TRBD1 | TRBV4-3 | TGCGCCAGCAGCCGCTCAACGGACAGGAGAGGAAACACCATATATTTT | CASSRSTDRRGNTIYF
TRBJ1-5 | - | - | TRBV6-2/TRBV6-3 | TGTGCCAGCAGCTCACCCGGGACAAATAGCAATCAGCCCCAGCATTTT | CASSSPGTNSNQPQHF
TRBJ1-2 | - | TRBD1 | TRBV6-5 | TGTGCCAGCAGAAACACAGGGGGCAGAAGCTATGGCTACACCTTC | CASRNTGGRSYGYTF
TRBJ2-1 | - | - | TRBV27 | TGTGCCAGCAGTTTATGGGGGAGGGGGTACAATGAGCAGTTCTTC | CASSLWGRGYNEQFF
TRBJ1-6 | - | TRBD1 | TRBV5-6 | TGTGCCAGCAGCGTCCCCAGGGGGTACTCACCCCTCCACTTT | CASSVPRGYSPLHF
TRBJ2-3 | few | TRBD2 | TRBV9 | TGTGCCAGCAGCGTAGATGCAGGGAGGGGAGATACCCAGTATTTT | CASSVDAGRGDTQYF
TRBJ1-4 | - | TRBD1 | TRBV6-2/TRBV6-3 | TGTGCCAGCAGCCCCCATTTGACAGGGGGAAAAGAAAAACTGTTTTTT | CASSPHLTGGKEKLFF
TRBJ2-7 | - | - | TRBV14 | TGTGCCAGCAGCCACCGAAGTTTCCCCCCGGGGTTGTACTTC | CASSHRSFPPGLYF
TRBJ1-4 | - | - | TRBV28 | TGTGCCACAACGACAGGCCTCCTAACTAATGAAAAACTGTTTTTT | CATTTGLLTNEKLFF
TRBJ2-7 | - | TRBD2 | TRBV4-1 | TGCGCCAGCAGCCAAGGACGGGGAGGGATACCCTACGAGCAGTACTTC | CASSQGRGGIPYEQYF
TRBJ2-7 | - | TRBD1 | TRBV6-5 | TGTGCCAGCAGTTACTCGGGGACAGGGGGAAAGAACGAGCAGTACTTC | CASSYSGTGGKNEQYF
TRBJ1-2 | - | - | TRBV6-1 | TGTGCCAGCAGTGAATCGTGGGGGGAGAGCGGCTACACCTTC | CASSESWGESGYTF
TRBJ2-7 | few | TRBD2 | TRBV5-1 | TGCGCCAGCAGCTTAAGAGCCGCGGGACTAAACTACGAGCAGTACTTC | CASSLRAAGLNYEQYF
TRBJ1-6 | - | - | TRBV28 | TGTGCCAGTTACACCCTCGGGAATTCACCCCTCCACTTT | CASYTLGNSPLHF
TRBJ2-1 | - | TRBD2 | TRBV29-1 | TGCAGCGCCAGGTTGCGGGAGGGATGGAATGAGCAGTTCTTC | CSARLREGWNEQFF
TRBJ2-1 | - | TRBD2 | TRBV7-7 | TGTGCTAGCAGCTTAGCGGGGCGCAGCAATGAGCAGTTCTTC | CASSLAGRSNEQFF
TRBJ2-1 | - | - | TRBV30 | TGTGCCTGGAGTGTGTCATCCGACAGGTACAATGAGCAGTTCTTC | CAWSVSSDRYNEQFF
TRBJ1-5 | once | - | TRBV6-5 | TGTGCCAGCAGTTGGACAGGCAATCAGCCCCAGCATTTT | CASSWTGNQPQHF
TRBJ1-5 | few | - | TRBV5-1 | TGCGCCAGCAGCTTGGACAGTAGCAATCAGCCCCAGCATTTT | CASSLDSSNQPQHF
TRBJ2-2 | - | TRBD2 | TRBV9 | TGTGCCAGCAGCGTAGGACTAGCGGGAATCGGCACCGGGGAGCTGTTTTTT | CASSVGLAGIGTGELFF
TRBJ1-2 | - | - | TRBV19 | TGTGCCAGTAGAACCGACAGGAACTATGGCTACACCTTC | CASRTDRNYGYTF
TRBJ1-2 | once | - | TRBV7-3 | TGTGCCAGCAGCCCTGGGGCGGGGGCCCCCTATGGCTACACCTTC | CASSPGAGAPYGYTF
TRBJ1-3 | - | - | TRBV5-6 | TGTGCCAGCAGCTTGGGGCTCTCTGGAAACACCATATATTTT | CASSLGLSGNTIYF
TRBJ2-7 | - | TRBD1 | TRBV28 | TGTGCCAGCAGTTTGACAGGGGGCCGTTACGAGCAGTACTTC | CASSLTGGRYEQYF
TRBJ1-1 | - | TRBD1 | TRBV5-1 | TGCGCCAGCAGCTTAAAGACAGGGGATCGAGCTTTCTTT | CASSLKTGDRAFF